This T cell receptor beta chain was identified during a study of vaccination and CD4 T cells after COVID-19. Sequenced with the Oncomine TCR Beta short-read assay was DNA taken from cultured CD4+ T cells. TCRdb fed the PCR reads into MiXCR, producing one record per CDR3 protein. The table shows 12,000 or so distinct CDR3 sequences, with 60% to 85% occurring only once. As to treatment: approximately nine-day PBMC culture with coronavirus spike peptide pools or control peptides (ViraFEST assay). Points on this clonotype: Its antigen is still unknown.

This CDR3 comprises 14 residues. The trim removed 4 bases at V and 2 bases at J, leaving 4 bases unmatched. The sequencing input was CD4+ T cells from blood, cultured in vitro. This chain connects TRBV12-3 or TRBV12-4 to TRBJ1-2, with 7 bases identical to TRBD1. The sequence was obtained from a human donor who had recovered from COVID-19. The CDR3 DNA reads TGTGCCAGCAGTTCATACAGGGGAAACTATGGCTACACCTTC. Translating it yields CASSSYRGNYGYTF.